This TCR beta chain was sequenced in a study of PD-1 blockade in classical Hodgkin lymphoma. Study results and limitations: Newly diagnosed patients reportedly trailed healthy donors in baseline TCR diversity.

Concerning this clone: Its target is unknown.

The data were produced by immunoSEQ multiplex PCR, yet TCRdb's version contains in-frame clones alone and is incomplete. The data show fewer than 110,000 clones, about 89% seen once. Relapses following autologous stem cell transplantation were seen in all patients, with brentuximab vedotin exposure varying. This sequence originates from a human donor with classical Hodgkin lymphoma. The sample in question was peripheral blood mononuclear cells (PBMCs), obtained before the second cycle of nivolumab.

CDR3 DNA sequence: TGTGCCAGCAGCCAAGGACAGGGGGTCTATGGCTACACCTTC. Protein sequence: CASSQGQGVYGYTF. The chain uses TRBV4-2 and TRBJ1-2, with TRBD1 matching 9 bases. Trimming cost V 1 base and J 4 bases; bases outside gene matches: 1. Germline CDR1 is LGHNA and CDR2 is YNFKEQ. The CDR3 spans 14 residues.